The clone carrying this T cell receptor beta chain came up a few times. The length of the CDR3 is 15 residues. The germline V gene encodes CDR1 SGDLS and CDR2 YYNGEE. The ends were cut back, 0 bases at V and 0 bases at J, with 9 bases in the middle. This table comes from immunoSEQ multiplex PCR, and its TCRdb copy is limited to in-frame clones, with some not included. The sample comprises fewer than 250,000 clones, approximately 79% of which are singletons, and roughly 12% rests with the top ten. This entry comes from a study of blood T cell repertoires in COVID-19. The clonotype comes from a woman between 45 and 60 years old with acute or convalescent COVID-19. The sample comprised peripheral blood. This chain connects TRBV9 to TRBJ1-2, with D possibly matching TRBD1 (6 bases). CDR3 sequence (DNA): TGTGCCAGCAGCGTAGGGGACACATCTAACTATGGCTACACCTTC. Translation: CASSVGDTSNYGYTF.